This T cell receptor (beta chain) was sequenced for a study of blood T cell repertoires in COVID-19. In the original analysis: Amplifying reference gene primers gave estimates of nucleated cell counts. Using immunoSEQ multiplex PCR, the repertoire was profiled, and TCRdb retains in-frame clones only, with some absent. V and J calls and clone size follow that table, whereas D and trimming were derived from the DNA. The top ten hold 10% to 15% of the sample, which has about 150,000 clones, around four fifths seen once. The CDR3 is 15 residues long. CDR1 is WNHNN, CDR2 SYGVQD, per germline (reference sequence). V dropped 2 bases and J dropped 0 bases, with 10 bases sitting between them.

The specimen sequenced was peripheral blood. The TCR was taken from a man between 65 and 85 years old who had recovered from COVID-19. This chain joins TRBV10-1 and TRBJ1-1; D perhaps matches TRBD1 (5 bases). The CDR3 DNA follows: TGCGCCAGCAGTGAGACAGGCGGGATGAACACTGAAGCTTTCTTT. The encoded protein is CASSETGGMNTEAFF.